What follows describes a single TCR beta chain. Its antigen is still unknown. Base-call qualities are not available, and no considerably larger clone is one nucleotide away. This record belongs to a study of T cell responses to AZD1222 COVID-19 vaccine (dated by TCRdb to about 2021). About the investigation overall: AZD1222 recipients given second doses at about 4 weeks or at about 12 weeks were pooled, since spike-specific TCR depth and breadth were not found to differ between the two schedules. TCR sequencing was performed for more than 230 trial participants, of whom about 200 were given two doses of AZD1222 and around 26 were given two doses of MenACWY control vaccine. Enrollment into the trials was organized by age into subgroups of 18-55, 56-69 and 70-plus years, and those subgroups contained roughly 140, 27 and 60 TCR-sequenced participants, respectively. The research as a whole found: Epitopes outside the regions mutated in the B.1.351 and B.1.1.7 variants were reportedly recognized by nearly half of the unique spike-specific TCRs. Participants were mostly white British, with more females than males. The authors suggested clonal diversity may have been underestimated. Vaccine-associated CD4 TCRs spanned the whole spike protein, with dominant responses in regions 160-218 and 743-854. A significant rise in spike-specific TCR breadth and depth was observed after two AZD1222 doses relative to day 0 and relative to MenACWY recipients. Conclusions about previously exposed vaccinees were limited because only a handful of AZD1222 recipients were SARS-CoV-2 seropositive at baseline. In the small 56-69-year group, the increase in depth fell short of significance, most likely because of low power. Because no day 14 peak-response samples were available, the repertoires could be characterized only after the peak T cell response.

The CDR3 regions of human TCRbeta chains were analyzed by immunosequencing. The original pipeline was this. TCRs in the repertoires were compared against a reference library of SARS-CoV-2-specific TCRs that had been generated with the MIRA antigen-specificity platform. Breadth meant the fraction of unique TCRs that were SARS-CoV-2-associated, whereas depth meant the fraction of total T cells that were SARS-CoV-2-associated. Using the MIRA data, every spike-specific TCR was mapped to the spike region that the TCR reacted to and assigned to either a CD4 or a CD8 class. Log10-transformed breadth and depth values were compared by one-way ANOVA with Sidak's multiple comparisons tests. As stored in TCRdb, this immuneACCESS dataset retains in-frame rearrangements with V and J assigned. A fraction of the clones does not appear; measured against another copy, unresolved V genes explain less than half of the discrepancy, and the remainder lacks a known reason. Clone size and V and J calls were adopted from that table, with D and trimming inferred from the DNA. Here the sample has 130,000 or so clones; 85% to 95% occur a single time. The top ten constitute roughly 5.6% of the sample.

Inclusive of the bounding cysteine and phenylalanine, the CDR3 is 12 residues long. Of the read, only the CDR3 DNA is kept; its 36 bases are in frame from base 1. The junction carries 11 bases between V and J, which are trimmed by 5 bases and 6 bases respectively. In the germline V gene, CDR1 corresponds to MDHEN and CDR2 to SYDVKM. Explained via the paper, the time point label denotes: baseline before first vaccination. The vaccinee samples were drawn from two UK trials, COV001 and COV002, one of which was a single-blind randomized controlled phase 2/3 trial testing AZD1222 (ChAdOx1 nCoV-19) in healthy adults. Trial participant PBMC samples were collected at day 0 and day 28 after the second dose for TCRbeta chain sequencing.

The clonotype was recovered from an adult in good health. The V and J segments used are TRBV28 and TRBJ2-7, with a weak D call of TRBD1 (5 bases match). The sample in question was peripheral blood, obtained on day 0 of AZD1222 vaccination. The CDR3 here reads CASSVQGGEQYF. The sequence in DNA is TGTGCCAGCAGTGTCCAGGGCGGCGAGCAGTACTTC.